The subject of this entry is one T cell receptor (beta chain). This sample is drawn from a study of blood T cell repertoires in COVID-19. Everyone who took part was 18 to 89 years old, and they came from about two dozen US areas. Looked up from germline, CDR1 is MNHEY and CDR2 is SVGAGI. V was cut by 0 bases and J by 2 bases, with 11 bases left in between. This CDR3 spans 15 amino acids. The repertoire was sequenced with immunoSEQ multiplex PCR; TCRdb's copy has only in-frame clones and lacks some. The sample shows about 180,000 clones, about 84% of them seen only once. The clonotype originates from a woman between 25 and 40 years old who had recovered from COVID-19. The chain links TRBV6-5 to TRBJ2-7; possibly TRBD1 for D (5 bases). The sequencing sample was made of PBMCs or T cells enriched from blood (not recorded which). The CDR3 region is CASSYSRVRAYEQYF. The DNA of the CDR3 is TGTGCCAGCAGTTACTCCAGGGTTCGAGCCTACGAGCAGTACTTC.